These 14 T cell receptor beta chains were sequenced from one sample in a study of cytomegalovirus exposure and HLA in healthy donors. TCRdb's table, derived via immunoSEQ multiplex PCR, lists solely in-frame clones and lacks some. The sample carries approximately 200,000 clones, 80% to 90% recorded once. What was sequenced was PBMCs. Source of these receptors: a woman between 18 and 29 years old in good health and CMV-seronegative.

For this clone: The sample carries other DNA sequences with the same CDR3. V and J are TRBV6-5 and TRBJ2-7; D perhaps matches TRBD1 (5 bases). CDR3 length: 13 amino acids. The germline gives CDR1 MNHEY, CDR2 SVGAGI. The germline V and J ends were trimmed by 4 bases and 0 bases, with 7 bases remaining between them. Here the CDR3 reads CASSSDSSYEQYF. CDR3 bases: TGTGCCAGCAGTTCCGACAGCTCCTACGAGCAGTACTTC.

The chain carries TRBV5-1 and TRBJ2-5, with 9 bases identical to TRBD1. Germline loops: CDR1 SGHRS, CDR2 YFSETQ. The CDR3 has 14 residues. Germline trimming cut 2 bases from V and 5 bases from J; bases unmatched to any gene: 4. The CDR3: CASSFTGGRETQYF. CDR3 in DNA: TGCGCCAGCAGCTTTACAGGGGGCAGGGAGACCCAGTACTTC. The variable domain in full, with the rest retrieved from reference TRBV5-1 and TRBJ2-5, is KAGVTQTPRYLIKTRGQQVTLSCSPISGHRSVSWYQQTPGQGLQFLFEYFSETQRNKGNFPGRFSGRQFSNSRSEMNVSTLELGDSALYLCASSFTGGRETQYFGPGTRLLVL.

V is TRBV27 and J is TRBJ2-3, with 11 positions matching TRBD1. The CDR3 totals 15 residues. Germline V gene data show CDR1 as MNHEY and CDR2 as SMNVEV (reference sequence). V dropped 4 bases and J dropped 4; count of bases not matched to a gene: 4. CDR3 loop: CASSSGTGGADTQYF. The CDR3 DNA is TGTGCCAGCAGTTCCGGGACAGGGGGGGCAGATACGCAGTATTTT.

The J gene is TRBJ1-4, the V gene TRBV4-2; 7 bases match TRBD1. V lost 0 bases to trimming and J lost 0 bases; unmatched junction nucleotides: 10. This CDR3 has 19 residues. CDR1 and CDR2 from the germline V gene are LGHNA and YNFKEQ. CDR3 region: CASSQDRGGLRATNEKLFF. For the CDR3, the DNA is TGTGCCAGCAGCCAAGATCGAGGGGGCCTGAGGGCAACTAATGAAAAACTGTTTTTT.

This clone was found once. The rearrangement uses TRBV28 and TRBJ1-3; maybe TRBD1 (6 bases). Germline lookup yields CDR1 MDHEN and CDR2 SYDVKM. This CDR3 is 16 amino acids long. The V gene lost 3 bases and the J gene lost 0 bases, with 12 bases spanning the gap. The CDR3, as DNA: TGTGCCAGCAGTTTTTTACAGGGCTACTCTGGAAACACCATATATTTT. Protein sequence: CASSFLQGYSGNTIYF.

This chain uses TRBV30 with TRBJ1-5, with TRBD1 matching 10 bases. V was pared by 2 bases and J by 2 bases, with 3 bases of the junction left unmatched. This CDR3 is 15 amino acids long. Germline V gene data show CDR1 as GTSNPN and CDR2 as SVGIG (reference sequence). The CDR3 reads CAWSLGTGGNQPQHF. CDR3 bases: TGTGCCTGGAGTCTTGGGACAGGGGGCAATCAGCCCCAGCATTTT.

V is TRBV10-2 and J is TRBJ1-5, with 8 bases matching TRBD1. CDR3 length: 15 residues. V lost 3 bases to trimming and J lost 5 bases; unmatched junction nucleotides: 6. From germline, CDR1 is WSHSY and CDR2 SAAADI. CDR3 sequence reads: CASSDTTGEHQPQHF. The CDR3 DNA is TGCGCCAGCAGTGACACGACAGGGGAGCATCAGCCCCAGCATTTT.

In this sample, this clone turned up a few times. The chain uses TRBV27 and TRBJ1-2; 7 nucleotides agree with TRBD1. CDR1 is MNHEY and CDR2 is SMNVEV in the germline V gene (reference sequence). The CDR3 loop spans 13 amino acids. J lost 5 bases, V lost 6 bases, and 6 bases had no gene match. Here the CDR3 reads CASRPPGQYGYTF. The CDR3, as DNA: TGTGCCAGCAGACCCCCGGGACAGTATGGCTACACCTTC.

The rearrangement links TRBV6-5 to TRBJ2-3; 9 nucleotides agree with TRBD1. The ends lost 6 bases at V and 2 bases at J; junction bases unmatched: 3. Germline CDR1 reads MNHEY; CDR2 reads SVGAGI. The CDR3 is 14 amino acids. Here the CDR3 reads CASRTGGFTDTQYF. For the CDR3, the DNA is TGTGCCAGCAGAACAGGGGGCTTCACAGATACGCAGTATTTT.

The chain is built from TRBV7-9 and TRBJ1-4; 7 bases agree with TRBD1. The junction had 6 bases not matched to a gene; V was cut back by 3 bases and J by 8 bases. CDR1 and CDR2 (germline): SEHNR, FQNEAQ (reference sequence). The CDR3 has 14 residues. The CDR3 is CASSFGQVSEKLFF. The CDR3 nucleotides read TGTGCCAGCAGCTTTGGACAGGTTTCCGAAAAACTGTTTTTT.

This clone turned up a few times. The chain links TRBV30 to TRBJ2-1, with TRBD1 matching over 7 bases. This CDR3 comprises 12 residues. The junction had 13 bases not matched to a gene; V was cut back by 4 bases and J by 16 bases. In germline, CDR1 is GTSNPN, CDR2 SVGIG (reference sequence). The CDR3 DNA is TGTGCCTGGAAGGGGCTGGACAGGTATTCATTCTTC. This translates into CAWKGLDRYSFF.

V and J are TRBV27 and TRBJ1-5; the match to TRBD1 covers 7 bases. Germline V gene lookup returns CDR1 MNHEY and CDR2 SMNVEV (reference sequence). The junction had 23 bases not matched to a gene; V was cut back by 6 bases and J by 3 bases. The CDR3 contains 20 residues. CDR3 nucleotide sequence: TGTGCCAGCAGCCCGGGACAGCCTACTAAAATCTCCATACACAATCAGCCCCAGCATTTT. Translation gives CASSPGQPTKISIHNQPQHF.

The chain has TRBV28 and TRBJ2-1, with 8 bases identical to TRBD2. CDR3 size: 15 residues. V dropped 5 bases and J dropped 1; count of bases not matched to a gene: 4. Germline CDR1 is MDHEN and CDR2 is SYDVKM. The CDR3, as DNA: TGTGCCAGCAGTCTGACTAGCGTTTCCTACAATGAGCAGTTCTTC. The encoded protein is CASSLTSVSYNEQFF.

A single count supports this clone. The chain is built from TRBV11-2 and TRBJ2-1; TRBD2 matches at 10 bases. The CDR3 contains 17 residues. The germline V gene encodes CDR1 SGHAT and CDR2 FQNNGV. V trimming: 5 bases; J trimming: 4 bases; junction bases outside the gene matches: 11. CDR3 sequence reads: CASSTRELAGNYNEQFF. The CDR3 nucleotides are TGTGCCAGCAGCACACGTGAACTAGCGGGAAATTACAATGAGCAGTTCTTC.